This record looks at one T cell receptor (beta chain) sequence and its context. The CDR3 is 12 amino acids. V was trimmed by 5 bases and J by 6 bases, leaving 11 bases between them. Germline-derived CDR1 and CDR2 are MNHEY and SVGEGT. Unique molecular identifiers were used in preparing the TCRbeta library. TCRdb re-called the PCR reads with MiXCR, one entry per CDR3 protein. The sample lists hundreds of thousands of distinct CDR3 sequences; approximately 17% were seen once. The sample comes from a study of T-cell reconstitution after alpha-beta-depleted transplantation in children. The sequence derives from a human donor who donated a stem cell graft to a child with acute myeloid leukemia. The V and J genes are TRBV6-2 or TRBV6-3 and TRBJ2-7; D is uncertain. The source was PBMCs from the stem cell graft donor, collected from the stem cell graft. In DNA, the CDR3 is TGTGCCAGCAGTACTACCCTGCGCGAGCAGTACTTC. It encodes CASSTTLREQYF.